The entry below describes one T cell receptor (beta chain). Its target antigen remains unknown. The sample holds no much larger clone one base away, and base qualities are not on file. This record comes from a study of control samples from healthy donors and cancer patients (dated by TCRdb to about 2020). Sequences LGHNA (CDR1) and YSLEER (CDR2) are obtained from the germline V gene. Reading from cysteine to phenylalanine, the CDR3 counts 17 amino acids. The sequence is cut down to CDR3 DNA, 51 bases in frame from base 1. Trimming leaves V shorter by 0 bases and J shorter by 7 bases, with the junction holding 9 bases beyond the gene matches. Library method: the immunoSEQ multiplex PCR assay. Imported from immuneACCESS, the table was reduced by TCRdb to in-frame sequences with V and J called. These copies leave out some clones; in studies compared against another copy, an unresolved V gene accounts for under half, and the cause of the remainder is not known. The sample records about 170,000 clones, under 95% of which are singletons. The ten biggest clones cover 1.3% to 1.5% of the sample.

This sequence originates from a woman aged 18-29 years in good health. The chain is assembled from TRBV4-3 and TRBJ2-1, with 10 middle bases fitting TRBD2. The sequencing input was blood. The CDR3 protein is CASSQDLGTSVGNEQFF. In nucleotides, the sequence is TGCGCCAGCAGCCAAGACCTAGGGACTAGCGTAGGGAATGAGCAGTTCTTC.